The T cell receptor beta chain under discussion was sequenced for a study of shared clonotypes between healthy human individuals. Overall study findings and caveats: Generally, naive subsets came out with larger estimated richness than memory subsets.

About this clone: Its antigen is not identified.

Original processing methods: Filtering differed because ImmunoSEQ produced junction-only sequences that carried no quality scores. Assay used: immunoSEQ multiplex PCR; TCRdb lists only in-frame clones, some missing. Clone size and V and J calls were adopted from that table, with D and trimming inferred from the DNA. Of about 730,000 clones listed, 55% to 75% are singletons. Sequenced material: memory CD4+ T cells sorted from blood. Subset denoted: CD45RA-negative fraction. This receptor was taken from a woman under 40 in good health.

The CDR3 sequence is CASSLTGLGYTF. In DNA form, the CDR3 reads TGCGCCAGCAGCTTGACAGGCCTGGGCTACACCTTC. This chain uses TRBV5-1 with TRBJ1-2; D possibly corresponds to TRBD1 (5 bases). The germline V gene has CDR1 SGHRS and CDR2 YFSETQ. There are 12 residues in the CDR3. V was cut by 1 base and J by 8 bases, with 9 bases left in between.